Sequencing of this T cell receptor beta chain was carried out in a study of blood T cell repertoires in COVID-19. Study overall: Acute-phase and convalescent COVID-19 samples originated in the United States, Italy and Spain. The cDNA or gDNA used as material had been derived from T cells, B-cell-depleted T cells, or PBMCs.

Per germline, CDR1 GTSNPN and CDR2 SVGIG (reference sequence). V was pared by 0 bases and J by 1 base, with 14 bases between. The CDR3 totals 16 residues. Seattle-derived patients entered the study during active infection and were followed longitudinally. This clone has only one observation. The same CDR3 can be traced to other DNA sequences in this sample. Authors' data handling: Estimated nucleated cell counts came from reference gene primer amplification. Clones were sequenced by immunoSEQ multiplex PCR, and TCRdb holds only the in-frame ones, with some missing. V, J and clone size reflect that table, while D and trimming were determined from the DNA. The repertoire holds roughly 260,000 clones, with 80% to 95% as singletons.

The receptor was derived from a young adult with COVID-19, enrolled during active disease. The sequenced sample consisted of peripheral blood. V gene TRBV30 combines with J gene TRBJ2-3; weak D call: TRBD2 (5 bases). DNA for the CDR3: TGTGCCTGGAGTGTAATTAGGAATAGCGGCACAGATACGCAGTATTTT. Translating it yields CAWSVIRNSGTDTQYF.